One and the same sample provided the 12 T cell receptor beta chains below, sequenced in a study of shared clonotypes between healthy human individuals. Clones were sequenced by immunoSEQ multiplex PCR, and TCRdb holds only the in-frame ones, with some missing. In the table there are over a million clones, approximately 70% of which are singletons. The material sequenced was memory CD4+ T cells sorted from blood. The subset here: CD45RA-negative fraction. The origin of the receptors is a man aged 18 to 29 in good health.

The chain joins TRBV28 to TRBJ1-6; weak D call: TRBD1 (6 bases). The CDR3 extends over 15 amino acids. Deletions cut 6 bases from V and 9 bases from J, with 18 bases between. In germline, CDR1 is MDHEN, CDR2 SYDVKM. Written as DNA, the CDR3 is TGTGCCAGCAGCCCCTCGAGGGGGGCAGGTTCACCCCTCCACTTT. Translation: CASSPSRGAGSPLHF. The entire variable domain, with the rest obtained from reference TRBV28 and TRBJ1-6, is as follows: DVKVTQSSRYLVKRTGEKVFLECVQDMDHENMFWYRQDPGLGLRLIYFSYDVKMKEKGDIPEGYSVSREKKERFSLILESASTNQTSMYLCASSPSRGAGSPLHFGNGTRLTVT.

This sequence joins TRBV4-3 and TRBJ1-2, with unresolved D. V lost 0 bases and J 8 bases, leaving 10 bases between the germline ends. The CDR3 has 13 amino acids. The V gene's germline CDR1 is LGHNA and CDR2 YSLEER. CDR3 in amino acids: CASSQDGKGGYTF. The CDR3 DNA reads as TGCGCCAGCAGCCAAGATGGGAAAGGGGGCTACACCTTC.

This sequence joins TRBV2 and TRBJ1-2; D possibly corresponds to TRBD1 (6 bases). The CDR3 runs 13 residues. V gave up 8 bases and J gave up 4 bases, with 14 bases separating them. Germline V gives CDR1 SNHLY, CDR2 FYNNEI. DNA of the CDR3: TGTGCCAGCTCCACGGGACAAAGCTATGGCTACACCTTC. It yields the protein CASSTGQSYGYTF.

This clone was counted between two and nine times. V and J are TRBV5-6 and TRBJ1-6, with 7 bases aligning to TRBD1. Germline V gives CDR1 SGHDT, CDR2 YYEEEE. The CDR3 covers 15 residues. V was pared by 4 bases and J by 6 bases, with 7 bases of the junction left unmatched. The CDR3 region is CASSLGDSVNSPLHF. The CDR3 DNA reads TGTGCCAGCAGCCTGGGGGACAGCGTTAATTCACCCCTCCACTTT.

The chain couples TRBV2 to TRBJ2-3; 8 bases align to TRBD2. The trim removed 6 bases at V and 1 base at J, leaving 12 bases unmatched. The CDR3 totals 17 residues. Germline assignment: CDR1 SNHLY and CDR2 FYNNEI. CDR3 sequence reads: CASRRPGTRMGTDTQYF. The DNA for the CDR3 is TGTGCCAGCAGACGTCCCGGGACTAGAATGGGCACAGATACGCAGTATTTT.

As concerns this clone: A much larger clone differs by one base, so this may be a read error. The genes are TRBV29-1 and TRBJ1-1, with 7 bases that match TRBD1. The CDR3 runs to 12 residues. Germline-derived CDR1 and CDR2 are SQVTM and ANQGSEA. V lost 7 bases to trimming and J lost 3 bases; unmatched junction nucleotides: 5. CDR3 amino acids: CSGRQGDTEAFF. CDR3 DNA sequence: TGCAGCGGTCGACAGGGCGACACTGAAGCTTTCTTT.

The chain links TRBV19 to TRBJ2-6; 9 nucleotides align to TRBD1. Per the germline V gene, CDR1 is LNHDA and CDR2 is SQIVND (reference sequence). Losses at the gene ends were 8 bases for V and 0 bases for J; bases not matched to a gene: 14. There are 19 residues in the CDR3. CDR3 nucleotides: TGTGCCAGTCGATCACAACCGGGACAGGGAGGCTCTGGGGCCAACGTCCTGACTTTC. As protein: CASRSQPGQGGSGANVLTF.

This chain joins TRBV7-2 and TRBJ1-2; maybe TRBD1 (6 bases). The V gene's germline CDR1 is SGHTA and CDR2 FQGNSA. The CDR3 has 15 residues. Trimming shortened V by 1 base and J by 4 bases, and 13 bases separated the two germline ends. In DNA form, the CDR3 reads TGTGCCAGCAGCTTAGTGGGGGGGGCTGGCTATGGCTACACCTTC. Residues: CASSLVGGAGYGYTF.

J is TRBJ2-5 and V is TRBV7-9, with D maybe TRBD2 (6 bases). The CDR3 loop spans 17 amino acids. CDR1 is SEHNR, CDR2 FQNEAQ, per germline (reference sequence). Trimming removed 1 base from V and 1 base from J, with 16 bases in between. Here the CDR3 reads CASSLGAGWQIQETQYF. In DNA form, the CDR3 reads TGTGCCAGCAGCTTAGGGGCGGGGTGGCAGATCCAAGAGACCCAGTACTTC.

This sequence joins TRBV4-3 and TRBJ2-1, with TRBD2 matching over 8 bases. Germline loops: CDR1 LGHNA, CDR2 YSLEER. This CDR3 is built from 15 residues. Trimming took 4 bases from V and 8 from J; bases not matched to a gene: 10. Here the CDR3 DNA reads TGCGCCAGCAGCCGTATAGCGGGGTGGATCGATGAGCAGTTCTTC. Translating gives CASSRIAGWIDEQFF.

The chain carries TRBV6-6 and TRBJ1-1, with a tentative D call TRBD1 (5 bases). Germline V gene lookup returns CDR1 MNHNY and CDR2 SVGAGI (reference sequence). The CDR3 has 13 residues. Trimming left V 10 bases short and J 0 bases short, with 12 bases between. Here the CDR3 reads CATHGTVNTEAFF. The CDR3 DNA sequence: TGTGCCACTCACGGGACGGTGAACACTGAAGCTTTCTTT.

This chain joins TRBV27 and TRBJ2-1; D remains ambiguous. The CDR3 has 16 residues. Germline CDR1 is MNHEY and CDR2 is SMNVEV (reference sequence). Between the trimmed V and J ends, which lost 4 bases and 2 bases, there was a span of 15 bases. The CDR3, as DNA: TGTGCCAGCAGTTCCCCAGCGAGAAACGCCTACAATGAGCAGTTCTTC. It is translated as CASSSPARNAYNEQFF.